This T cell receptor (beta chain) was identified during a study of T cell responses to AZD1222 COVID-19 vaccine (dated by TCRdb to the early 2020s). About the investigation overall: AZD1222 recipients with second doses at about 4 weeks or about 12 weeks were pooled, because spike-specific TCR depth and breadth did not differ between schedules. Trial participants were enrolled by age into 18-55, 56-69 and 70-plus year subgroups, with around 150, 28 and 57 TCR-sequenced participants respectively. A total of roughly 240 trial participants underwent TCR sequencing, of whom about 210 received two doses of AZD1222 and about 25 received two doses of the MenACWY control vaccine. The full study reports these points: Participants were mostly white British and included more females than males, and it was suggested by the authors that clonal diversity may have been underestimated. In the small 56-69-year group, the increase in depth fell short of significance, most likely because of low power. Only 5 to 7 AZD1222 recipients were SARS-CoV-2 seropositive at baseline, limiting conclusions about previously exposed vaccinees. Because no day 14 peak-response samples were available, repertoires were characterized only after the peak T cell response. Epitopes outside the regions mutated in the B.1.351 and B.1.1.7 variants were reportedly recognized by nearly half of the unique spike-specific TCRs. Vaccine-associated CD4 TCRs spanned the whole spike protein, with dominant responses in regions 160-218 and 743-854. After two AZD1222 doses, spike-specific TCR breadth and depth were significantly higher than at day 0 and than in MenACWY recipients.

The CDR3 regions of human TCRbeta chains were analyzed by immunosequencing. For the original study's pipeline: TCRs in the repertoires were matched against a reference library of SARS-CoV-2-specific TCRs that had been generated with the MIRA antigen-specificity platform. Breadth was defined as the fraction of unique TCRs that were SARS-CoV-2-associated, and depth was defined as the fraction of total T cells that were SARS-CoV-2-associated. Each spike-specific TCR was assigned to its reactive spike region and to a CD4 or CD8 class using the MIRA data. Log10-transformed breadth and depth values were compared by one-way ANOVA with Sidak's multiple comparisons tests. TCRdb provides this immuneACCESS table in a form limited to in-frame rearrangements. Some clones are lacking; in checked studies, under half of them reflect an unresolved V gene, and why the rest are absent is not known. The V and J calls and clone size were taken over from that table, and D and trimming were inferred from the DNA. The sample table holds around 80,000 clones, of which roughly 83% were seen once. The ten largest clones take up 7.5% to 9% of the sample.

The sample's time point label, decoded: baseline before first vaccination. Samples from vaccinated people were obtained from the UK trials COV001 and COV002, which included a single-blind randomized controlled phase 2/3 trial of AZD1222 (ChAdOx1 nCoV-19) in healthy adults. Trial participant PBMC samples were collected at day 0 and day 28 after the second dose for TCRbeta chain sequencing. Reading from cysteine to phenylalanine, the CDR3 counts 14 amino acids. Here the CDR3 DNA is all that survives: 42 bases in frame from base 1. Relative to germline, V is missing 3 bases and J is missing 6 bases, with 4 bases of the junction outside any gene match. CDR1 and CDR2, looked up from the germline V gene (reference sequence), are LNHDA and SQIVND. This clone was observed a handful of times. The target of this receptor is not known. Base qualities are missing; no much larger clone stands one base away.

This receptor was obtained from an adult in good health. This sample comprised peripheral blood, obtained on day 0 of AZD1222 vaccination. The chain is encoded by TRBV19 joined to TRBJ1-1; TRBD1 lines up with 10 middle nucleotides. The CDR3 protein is CASSMGQGKAEAFF. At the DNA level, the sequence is TGTGCCAGTAGTATGGGACAGGGGAAGGCTGAAGCTTTCTTT.